The rows below give T cell receptor beta chains drawn from one sample of a study of B cell selection in AIRE deficiency. Generated by immunoSEQ multiplex PCR, the TCRdb table keeps only in-frame clones and is missing some. Among about 25,000 clones listed, around 95% were seen once. Sequences were obtained from CD4+CD127+ conventional T cells sorted from PBMCs. The receptors derive from a human donor in good health. Each CDR3 is given with its conserved first and last residue. The order of the fields is J gene, clone size, V gene, D gene, CDR3 DNA, CDR3 protein. The D gene is left open where the match is weak. Expanded clones get a size class; other rows say once, few or many, or leave the size out.

TRBJ2-7 | - | TRBV11-3 | - | TGTGCCAGCAGCTTAGATTACGAGCACGAGCAGTACTTC | CASSLDYEHEQYF
TRBJ1-5 | few | TRBV5-1 | - | TGCGCCAGCAGCTTGGACGGACAGCCGAATCGGCCCCAGCATTTT | CASSLDGQPNRPQHF
TRBJ1-1 | - | TRBV19 | TRBD1 | TGTGCCAGTAATCTTATAGGTCAGGGGGCGCGGGACACTGAAGCTTTCTTT | CASNLIGQGARDTEAFF
TRBJ2-5 | - | TRBV5-3 | - | TGTGCCAGCAGCAAGAATGACGGGGGAGAGACCCAGTACTTC | CASSKNDGGETQYF
TRBJ2-1 | - | TRBV6-4 | - | TGTGCCAGCAGTAACACGGGACTCAATGAGCAGTTCTTC | CASSNTGLNEQFF
TRBJ2-3 | - | TRBV10-2 | - | TGCGCCAGCAGTGAGTCCTTCGACGCAGGTCCCTTCACAGATACGCAGTATTTT | CASSESFDAGPFTDTQYF
TRBJ2-2 | - | TRBV5-4 | - | TGTGCCAGCAGCTCCGGCGAGAGCCCCACCGGGGAGCTGTTTTTT | CASSSGESPTGELFF
TRBJ1-3 | - | TRBV2 | TRBD1 | TGTGCCAGCAGTGGACAGGGGAGAAACACCATATATTTT | CASSGQGRNTIYF
TRBJ1-5 | - | TRBV6-5 | - | TGTGCCAGCAGTTATGAGGGGTATCAGCCCCAGCATTTT | CASSYEGYQPQHF
TRBJ2-1 | - | TRBV4-2 | TRBD2 | TGTGCCAGCAGCCGGGAGGTGGGCGGGAGGTCCTACAATGAGCAGTTCTTC | CASSREVGGRSYNEQFF
TRBJ2-1 | - | TRBV10-3 | - | TGTGCCATCAGTGAGCCCCCGAGGAACAATGAGCAGTTCTTC | CAISEPPRNNEQFF
TRBJ2-1 | - | TRBV11-2 | - | TGTGCCAGCAGCTCATTAATAGCGATGGGGCAGTTCTTC | CASSSLIAMGQFF
TRBJ2-2 | once | TRBV11-3 | - | TGTGCCAGCAGCTTTGGGTTCCAGACCGGGGAGCTGTTTTTT | CASSFGFQTGELFF
TRBJ2-7 | - | TRBV6-1 | TRBD2 | TGTGCCAGCAGTGAAGCACTAGCGGGAGGCCCCTACGAGCAGTACTTC | CASSEALAGGPYEQYF
TRBJ1-1 | - | TRBV11-2 | - | TGTGCCAGCAGCGCCCGACAGGTGGCCTGGGAAGCTTTCTTT | CASSARQVAWEAFF
TRBJ1-2 | - | TRBV30 | - | TGTGCCTGGACAGGGGAGCCCAACTATGGCTACACCTTC | CAWTGEPNYGYTF
TRBJ1-5 | - | TRBV5-1 | - | TGCGCCAGCAGCTTGGGGGGCCACAATCAGCCCCAGCATTTT | CASSLGGHNQPQHF
TRBJ1-3 | - | TRBV10-3 | - | TGTGCCATCAGCCAGGGTACCACTGGAAACACCATATATTTT | CAISQGTTGNTIYF
TRBJ1-4 | - | TRBV7-2 | - | TGTGCCAGCAGCTCACAGGGATTTGATGAAAAACTGTTTTTT | CASSSQGFDEKLFF
TRBJ2-5 | - | TRBV5-4 | TRBD2 | TGTGCCAGCAACCCTAGCGGCAGGTACCAAGAGACCCAGTACTTC | CASNPSGRYQETQYF
TRBJ2-2 | - | TRBV27 | - | TGTGCCAGCAGTTTATCTAGGACTACCTACACCGGGGAGCTGTTTTTT | CASSLSRTTYTGELFF
TRBJ2-1 | - | TRBV18 | - | TGTGCCAGCTCCCCCGGTGCTTCCTACAATGAGCAGTTCTTC | CASSPGASYNEQFF
TRBJ1-4 | - | TRBV6-6 | TRBD1 | TGTGCCAGCAGGAGGGGGCCGAATGAAAAACTGTTTTTT | CASRRGPNEKLFF
TRBJ1-1 | - | TRBV5-6 | TRBD1 | TGTGCCAGCAGCTTGTTCAGGGGGTACCTGTTGAACACTGAAGCTTTCTTT | CASSLFRGYLLNTEAFF
TRBJ1-6 | few | TRBV27 | - | TGTGCCAGCAGTTTCCGGGGGGAGGGATCACCCCTCCACTTT | CASSFRGEGSPLHF
TRBJ2-5 | - | TRBV5-4 | - | TGTGCCAGCAGCTTCGGGGGGACCCAGTACTTC | CASSFGGTQYF
TRBJ2-2 | - | TRBV5-6 | - | TGTGCCAGCAGCCTAGGGGTTCAGGGGGAGCTGTTTTTT | CASSLGVQGELFF
TRBJ2-7 | - | TRBV2 | TRBD1 | TGTGCCAGCAGTGGCCTGGGACAGGGATTCTACGAGCAGTACTTC | CASSGLGQGFYEQYF
TRBJ2-1 | - | TRBV5-4 | TRBD2 | TGTGCCAGCAGCTTGGCTAGCGGGAGTTACAATGAGCAGTTCTTC | CASSLASGSYNEQFF
TRBJ1-1 | - | TRBV5-1 | TRBD1 | TGCGCCAGCAGCCATCAGGGGGCGGGTGAAGCTTTCTTT | CASSHQGAGEAFF
TRBJ2-3 | - | TRBV14 | - | TGTGCCAGCAGCCAATCTTCCTTCGGGACGCAGTATTTT | CASSQSSFGTQYF
TRBJ1-1 | - | TRBV18 | - | TGTGCCAGCTCTACCAATCCGGGACAGAACACTGAAGCTTTCTTT | CASSTNPGQNTEAFF
TRBJ2-1 | - | TRBV19 | TRBD1 | TGTGCCAGTAGTATAGGGAGGGGACAGGGGGTTGTTGAGCAGTTCTTC | CASSIGRGQGVVEQFF
TRBJ2-5 | - | TRBV6-5 | TRBD2 | TGTGCCAGCAGCACTAGCGGGGGGACCCAGTACTTC | CASSTSGGTQYF
TRBJ1-1 | - | TRBV5-1 | TRBD1 | TGCGCCAGCAGCTTGGGCAGGGGGCTTGACACTGAAGCTTTCTTT | CASSLGRGLDTEAFF
TRBJ2-7 | - | TRBV29-1 | - | TGCAGCGTCCGGGTATGGGCGGACAGCTCCTACGAGCAGTACTTC | CSVRVWADSSYEQYF
TRBJ2-7 | - | TRBV27 | TRBD1 | TGTGCCAGCAGTCCGCCAGGGGGCGCTGGCCACGAGCAGTACTTC | CASSPPGGAGHEQYF
TRBJ2-6 | - | TRBV9 | - | TGTGCCAGCAGCGTAGATTGGGGGGCAGTCTCTGGGGCCAACGTCCTGACTTTC | CASSVDWGAVSGANVLTF
TRBJ1-5 | - | TRBV28 | - | TGTGCCAGCAGTTACCGCAGGGGTCTTTATAGCAATCAGCCCCAGCATTTT | CASSYRRGLYSNQPQHF
TRBJ2-1 | - | TRBV7-9 | - | TGTGCCAGCAGTTCCAGACTAGGTCAAAGCAATGAGCAGTTCTTC | CASSSRLGQSNEQFF
TRBJ2-7 | - | TRBV6-1 | - | TGTGCCAGCAGTGGATGGAAAAACGAGCAGTACTTC | CASSGWKNEQYF
TRBJ1-4 | - | TRBV18 | - | TGTGCCAGCTCACCACGGGGGGAAAAACTGTTTTTT | CASSPRGEKLFF
TRBJ2-3 | once | TRBV10-2 | - | TGCGCCAGCAGTGGGACGAAAGATACGCAGTATTTT | CASSGTKDTQYF
TRBJ2-3 | - | TRBV2 | TRBD2 | TGTGCCAGCAGGGTCGGGACTAGCGGGGGGGACTACACAGATACGCAGTATTTT | CASRVGTSGGDYTDTQYF
TRBJ2-2 | - | TRBV18 | TRBD2 | TGTGCCAGCTCACCACGGGGACTAGCGGTAGGGGCGAACACCGGGGAGCTGTTTTTT | CASSPRGLAVGANTGELFF
TRBJ2-3 | - | TRBV19 | TRBD1 | TGTGCCAGTAGTCGAGTAGGACAGGGAGTCAATACGCAGTATTTT | CASSRVGQGVNTQYF